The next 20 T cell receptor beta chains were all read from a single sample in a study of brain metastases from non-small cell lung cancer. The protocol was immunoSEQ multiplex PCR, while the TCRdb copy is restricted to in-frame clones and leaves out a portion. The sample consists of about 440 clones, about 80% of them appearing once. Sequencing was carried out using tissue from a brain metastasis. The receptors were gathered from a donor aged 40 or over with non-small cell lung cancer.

The CDR3 loop is CASSLMGDNNSPLHF. The DNA for the CDR3 is TGTGCCAGCAGCTTAATGGGTGACAATAATTCACCCCTCCACTTT. The rearrangement joins TRBV7-3 to TRBJ1-6; no clear D gene. Trimming shortened V by 1 base and J by 5 bases, and 9 bases separated the two germline ends. This CDR3 has 15 amino acids. From germline, CDR1 is SGHTA and CDR2 FQGTGA.

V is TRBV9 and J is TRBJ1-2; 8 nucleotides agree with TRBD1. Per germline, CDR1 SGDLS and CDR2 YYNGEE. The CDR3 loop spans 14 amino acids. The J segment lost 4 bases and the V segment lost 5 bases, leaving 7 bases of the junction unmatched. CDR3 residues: CASRKQGVGYGYTF. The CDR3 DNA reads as TGTGCCAGCAGGAAACAGGGGGTAGGCTATGGCTACACCTTC. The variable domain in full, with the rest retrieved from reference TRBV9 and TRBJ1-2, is DSGVTQTPKHLITATGQRVTLRCSPRSGDLSVYWYQQSLDQGLQFLIQYYNGEERAKGNILERFSAQQFPDLHSELNLSSLELGDSALYFCASRKQGVGYGYTFGSGTRLTVV.

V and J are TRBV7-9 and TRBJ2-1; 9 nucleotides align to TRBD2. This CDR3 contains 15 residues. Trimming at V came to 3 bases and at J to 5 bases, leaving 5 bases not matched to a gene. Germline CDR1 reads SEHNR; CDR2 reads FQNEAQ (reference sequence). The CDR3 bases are TGTGCCAGCAGCTTTATATTAGCGGGGGACAATGAGCAGTTCTTC. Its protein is CASSFILAGDNEQFF.

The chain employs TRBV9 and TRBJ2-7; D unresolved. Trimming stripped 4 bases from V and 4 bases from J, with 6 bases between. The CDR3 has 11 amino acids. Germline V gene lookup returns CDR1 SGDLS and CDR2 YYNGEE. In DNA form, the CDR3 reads TGTGCCAGCAGCCCCGGATACGAGCAGTACTTC. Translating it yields CASSPGYEQYF.

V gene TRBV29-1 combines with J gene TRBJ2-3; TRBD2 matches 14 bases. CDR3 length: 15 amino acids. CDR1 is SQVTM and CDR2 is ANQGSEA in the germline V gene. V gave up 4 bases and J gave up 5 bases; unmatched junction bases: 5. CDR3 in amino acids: CSVATSGGARDTQYF. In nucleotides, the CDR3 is TGCAGCGTTGCGACTAGCGGGGGGGCAAGAGATACGCAGTATTTT.

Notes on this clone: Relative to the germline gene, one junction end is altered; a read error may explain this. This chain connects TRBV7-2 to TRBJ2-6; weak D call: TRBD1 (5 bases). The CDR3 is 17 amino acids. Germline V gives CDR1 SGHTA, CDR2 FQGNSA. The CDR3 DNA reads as TGTGCCAGCAGCTCATCACTGGGGATCTCTGGGGCCAACGTCCTAACTTTC. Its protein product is CASSSSLGISGANVLTF.

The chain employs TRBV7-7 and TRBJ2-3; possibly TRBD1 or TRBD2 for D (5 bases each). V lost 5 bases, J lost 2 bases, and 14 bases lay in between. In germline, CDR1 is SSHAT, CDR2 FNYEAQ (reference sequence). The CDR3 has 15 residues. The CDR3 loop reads CASSPGSGATDTQYF. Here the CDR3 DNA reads TGTGCCAGCAGCCCAGGGAGTGGGGCCACAGATACGCAGTATTTT.

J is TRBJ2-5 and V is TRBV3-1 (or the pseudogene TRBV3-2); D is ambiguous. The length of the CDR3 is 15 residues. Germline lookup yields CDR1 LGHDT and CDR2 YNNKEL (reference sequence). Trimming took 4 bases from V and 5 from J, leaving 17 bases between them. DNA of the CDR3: TGTGCCAGCAGCCCCCTGTTTCCTTTCTCTGAGACCCAGTACTTC. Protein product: CASSPLFPFSETQYF.

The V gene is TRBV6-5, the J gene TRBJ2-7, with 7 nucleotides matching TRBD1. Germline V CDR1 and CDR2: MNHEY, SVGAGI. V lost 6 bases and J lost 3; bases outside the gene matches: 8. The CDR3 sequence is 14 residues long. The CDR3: CASRSAAGGYEQYF. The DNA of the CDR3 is TGTGCCAGCAGATCCGCGGCAGGGGGCTACGAGCAGTACTTC.

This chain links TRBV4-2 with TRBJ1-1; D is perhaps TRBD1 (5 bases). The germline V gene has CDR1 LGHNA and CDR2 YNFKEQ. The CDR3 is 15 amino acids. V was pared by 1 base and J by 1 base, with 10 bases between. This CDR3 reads CASSQVKTGNTEAFF. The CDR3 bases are TGTGCCAGCAGCCAAGTTAAAACAGGGAACACTGAAGCTTTCTTT.

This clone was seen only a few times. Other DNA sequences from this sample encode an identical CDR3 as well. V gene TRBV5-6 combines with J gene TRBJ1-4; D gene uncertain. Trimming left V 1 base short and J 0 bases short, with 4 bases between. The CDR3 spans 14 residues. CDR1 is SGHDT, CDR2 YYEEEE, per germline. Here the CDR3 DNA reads TGTGCCAGCAGCTTGATTGCAACTAATGAAAAACTGTTTTTT. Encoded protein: CASSLIATNEKLFF.

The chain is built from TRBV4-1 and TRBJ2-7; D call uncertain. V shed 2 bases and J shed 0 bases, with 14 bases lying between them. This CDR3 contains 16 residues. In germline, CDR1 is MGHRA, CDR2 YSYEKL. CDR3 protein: CASSQLDLGNSYEQYF. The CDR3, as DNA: TGCGCCAGCAGCCAATTAGACCTCGGCAACTCCTACGAGCAGTACTTC.

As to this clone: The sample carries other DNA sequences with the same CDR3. CDR3 protein: CASSQHTLGGELFF. DNA of the CDR3: TGTGCCAGCAGCCAGCATACATTAGGCGGGGAGCTGTTTTTT. The rearrangement joins TRBV9 to TRBJ2-2; unclear D gene. Trimming stripped 4 bases from V and 7 bases from J, with 14 bases between. This CDR3 has 14 amino acids. Germline V gene lookup returns CDR1 SGDLS and CDR2 YYNGEE.

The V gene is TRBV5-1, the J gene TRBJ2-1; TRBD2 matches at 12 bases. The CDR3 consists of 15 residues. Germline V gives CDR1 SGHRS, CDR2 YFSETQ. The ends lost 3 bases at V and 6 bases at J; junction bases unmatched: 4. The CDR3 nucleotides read TGCGCCAGCAGCTCGACTAGCGGGGGAGGCAATGAGCAGTTCTTC. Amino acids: CASSSTSGGGNEQFF.

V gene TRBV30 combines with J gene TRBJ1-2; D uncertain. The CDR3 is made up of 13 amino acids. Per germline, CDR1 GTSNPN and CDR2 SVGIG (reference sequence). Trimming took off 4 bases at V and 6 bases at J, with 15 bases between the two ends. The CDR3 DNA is TGTGCCTGGATTAGAGGGTGGCTCGATGGCTACACCTTC. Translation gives CAWIRGWLDGYTF.

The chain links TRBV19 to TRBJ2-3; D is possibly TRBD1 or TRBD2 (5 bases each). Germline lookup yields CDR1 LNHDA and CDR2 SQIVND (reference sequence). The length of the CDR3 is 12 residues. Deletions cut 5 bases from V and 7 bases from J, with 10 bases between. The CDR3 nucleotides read TGTGCCAGTAGTCCCGGGGCAAATACGCAGTATTTT. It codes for CASSPGANTQYF.

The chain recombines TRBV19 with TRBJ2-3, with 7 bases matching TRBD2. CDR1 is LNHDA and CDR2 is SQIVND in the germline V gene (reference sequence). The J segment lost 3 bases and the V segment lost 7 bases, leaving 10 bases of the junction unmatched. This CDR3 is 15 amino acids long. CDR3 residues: CASTDSGGITDTQYF. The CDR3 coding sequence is TGTGCCAGTACTGATTCGGGGGGTATAACAGATACGCAGTATTTT.

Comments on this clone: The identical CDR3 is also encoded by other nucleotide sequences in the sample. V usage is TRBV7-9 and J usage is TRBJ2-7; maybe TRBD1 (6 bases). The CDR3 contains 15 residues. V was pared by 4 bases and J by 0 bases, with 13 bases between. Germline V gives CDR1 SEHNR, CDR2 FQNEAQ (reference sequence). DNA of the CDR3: TGTGCCAGCAGCTACACAGACAGGAGCTCCTACGAGCAGTACTTC. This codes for CASSYTDRSSYEQYF.

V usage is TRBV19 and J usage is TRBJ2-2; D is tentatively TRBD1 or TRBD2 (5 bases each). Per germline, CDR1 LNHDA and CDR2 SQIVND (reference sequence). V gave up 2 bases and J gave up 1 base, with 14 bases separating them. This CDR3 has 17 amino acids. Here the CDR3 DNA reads TGTGCCAGTAGTATAAGCCTTACGAGGGGGAACACCGGGGAGCTGTTTTTT. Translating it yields CASSISLTRGNTGELFF. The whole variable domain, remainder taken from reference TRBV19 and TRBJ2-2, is DGGITQSPKYLFRKEGQNVTLSCEQNLNHDAMYWYRQDPGQGLRLIYYSQIVNDFQKGDIAEGYSVSREKKESFPLTVTSAQKNPTAFYLCASSISLTRGNTGELFFGEGSRLTVL.

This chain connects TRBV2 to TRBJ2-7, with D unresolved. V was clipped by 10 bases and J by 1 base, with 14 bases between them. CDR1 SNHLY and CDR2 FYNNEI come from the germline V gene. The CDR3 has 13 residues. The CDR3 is CAITAVDSYEQYF. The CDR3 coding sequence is TGTGCCATCACTGCTGTAGATTCCTACGAGCAGTACTTC.